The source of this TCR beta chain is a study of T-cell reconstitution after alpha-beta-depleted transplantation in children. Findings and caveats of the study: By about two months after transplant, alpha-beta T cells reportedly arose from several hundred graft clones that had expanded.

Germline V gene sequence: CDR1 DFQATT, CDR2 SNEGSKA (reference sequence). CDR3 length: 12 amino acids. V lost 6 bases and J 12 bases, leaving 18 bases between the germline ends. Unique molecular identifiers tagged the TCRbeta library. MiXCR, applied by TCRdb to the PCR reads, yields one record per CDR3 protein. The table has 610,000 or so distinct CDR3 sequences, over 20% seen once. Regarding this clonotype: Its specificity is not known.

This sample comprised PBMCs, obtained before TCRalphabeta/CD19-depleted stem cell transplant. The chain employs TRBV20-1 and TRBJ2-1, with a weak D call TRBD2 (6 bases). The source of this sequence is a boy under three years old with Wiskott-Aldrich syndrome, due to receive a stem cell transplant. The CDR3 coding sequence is TGCAGTGCCCAGCTCCTTTTAGCGGCGCAGTTCTTC. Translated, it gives CSAQLLLAAQFF.